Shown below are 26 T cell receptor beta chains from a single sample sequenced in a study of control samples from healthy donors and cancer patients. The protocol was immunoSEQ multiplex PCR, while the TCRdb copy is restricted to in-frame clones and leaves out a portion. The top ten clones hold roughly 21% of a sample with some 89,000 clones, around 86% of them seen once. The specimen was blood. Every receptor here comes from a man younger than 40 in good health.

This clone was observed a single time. The CDR3, as DNA: TGTGCCTGTTCTCTTTCTTCCGGGACAGGGGTTTCACCCCTCCACTTT. Amino acid sequence: CACSLSSGTGVSPLHF. The chain uses TRBV30 and TRBJ1-6, with 10 bases identical to TRBD1. The CDR3 is made up of 16 amino acids. Germline CDR1 is GTSNPN and CDR2 is SVGIG (reference sequence). V lost 6 bases and J lost 9; bases outside the gene matches: 14.

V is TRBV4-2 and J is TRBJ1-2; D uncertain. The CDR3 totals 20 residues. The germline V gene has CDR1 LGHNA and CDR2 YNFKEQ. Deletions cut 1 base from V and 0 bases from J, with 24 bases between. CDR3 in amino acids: CASSQVHPGWAPLANYGYTF. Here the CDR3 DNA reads TGTGCCAGCAGCCAAGTTCATCCGGGGTGGGCTCCATTAGCTAACTATGGCTACACCTTC.

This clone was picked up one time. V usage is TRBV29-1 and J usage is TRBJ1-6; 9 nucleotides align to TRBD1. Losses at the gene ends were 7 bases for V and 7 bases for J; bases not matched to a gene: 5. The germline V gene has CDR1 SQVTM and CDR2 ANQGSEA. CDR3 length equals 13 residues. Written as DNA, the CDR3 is TGCAGCGCCCGGACAGGGGCGAATTCACCCCTCCACTTT. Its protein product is CSARTGANSPLHF. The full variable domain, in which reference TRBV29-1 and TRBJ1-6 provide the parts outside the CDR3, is SAVISQKPSRDICQRGTSLTIQCQVDSQVTMMFWYRQQPGQSLTLIATANQGSEATYESGFVIDKFPISRPNLTFSTLTVSNMSPEDSSIYLCSARTGANSPLHFGNGTRLTVT.

The chain's CDR3 is CASSLQETYEQYF. The CDR3 DNA is TGTGCCAGCAGCTTACAAGAGACCTACGAGCAGTACTTC. The chain employs TRBV7-8 and TRBJ2-7; D ambiguous. The CDR3 runs to 13 residues. Trimming took 2 bases from V and 2 from J, leaving 7 bases between them. CDR1 and CDR2 from the germline V gene are SGHVS and FQNEAQ.

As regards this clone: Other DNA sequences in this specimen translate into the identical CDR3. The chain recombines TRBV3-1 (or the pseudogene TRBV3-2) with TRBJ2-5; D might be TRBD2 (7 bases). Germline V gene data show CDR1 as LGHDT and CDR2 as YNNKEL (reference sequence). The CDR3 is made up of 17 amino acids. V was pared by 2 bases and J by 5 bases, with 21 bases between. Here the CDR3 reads CASSQRGEGGAWETQYF. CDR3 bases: TGTGCCAGCAGCCAAAGGGGGGAAGGGGGGGCATGGGAGACCCAGTACTTC.

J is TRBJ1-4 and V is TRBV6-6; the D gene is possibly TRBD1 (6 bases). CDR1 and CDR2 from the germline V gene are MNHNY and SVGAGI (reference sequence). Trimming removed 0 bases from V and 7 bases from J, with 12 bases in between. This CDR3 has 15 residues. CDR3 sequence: CASSYSQGTSEKLFF. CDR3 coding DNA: TGTGCCAGCAGTTACTCGCAGGGGACTTCTGAAAAACTGTTTTTT.

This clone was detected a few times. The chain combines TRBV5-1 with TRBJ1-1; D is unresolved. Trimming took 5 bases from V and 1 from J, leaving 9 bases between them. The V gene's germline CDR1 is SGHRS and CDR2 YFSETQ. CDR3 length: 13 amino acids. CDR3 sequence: CASRSEPNTEAFF. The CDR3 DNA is TGCGCCAGCAGGTCCGAGCCGAACACTGAAGCTTTCTTT.

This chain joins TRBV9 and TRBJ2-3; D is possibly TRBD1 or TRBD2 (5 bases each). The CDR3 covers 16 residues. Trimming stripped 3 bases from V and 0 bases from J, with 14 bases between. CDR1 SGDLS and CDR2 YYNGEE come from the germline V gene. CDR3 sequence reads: CASSASGGSSTDTQYF. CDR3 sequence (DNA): TGTGCCAGCAGCGCAAGTGGGGGATCTAGCACAGATACGCAGTATTTT.

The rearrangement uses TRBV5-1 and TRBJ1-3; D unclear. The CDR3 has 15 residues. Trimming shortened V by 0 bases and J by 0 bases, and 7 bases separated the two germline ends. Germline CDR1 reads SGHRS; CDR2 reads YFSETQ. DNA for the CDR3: TGCGCCAGCAGCTTGGGGACGGCCTCTGGAAACACCATATATTTT. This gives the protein CASSLGTASGNTIYF.

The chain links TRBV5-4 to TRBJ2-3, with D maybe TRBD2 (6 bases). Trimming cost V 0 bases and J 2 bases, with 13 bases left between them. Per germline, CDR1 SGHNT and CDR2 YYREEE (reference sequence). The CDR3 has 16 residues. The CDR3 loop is CASSLGGVRHTDTQYF. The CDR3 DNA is TGTGCCAGCAGCTTGGGGGGGGTGAGGCACACAGATACGCAGTATTTT.

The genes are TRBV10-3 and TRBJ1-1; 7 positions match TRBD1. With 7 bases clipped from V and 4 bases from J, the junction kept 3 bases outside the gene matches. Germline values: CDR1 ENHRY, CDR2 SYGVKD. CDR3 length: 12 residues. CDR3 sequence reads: CAIKRDSTEAFF. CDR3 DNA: TGTGCCATCAAGCGGGACAGCACTGAAGCTTTCTTT.

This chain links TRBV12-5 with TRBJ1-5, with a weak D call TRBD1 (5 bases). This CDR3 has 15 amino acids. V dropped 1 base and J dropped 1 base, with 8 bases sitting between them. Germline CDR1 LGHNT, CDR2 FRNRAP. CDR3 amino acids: CASGLEGLSNQPQHF. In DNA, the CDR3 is TGTGCTAGTGGTTTGGAGGGGCTAAGCAATCAGCCCCAGCATTTT.

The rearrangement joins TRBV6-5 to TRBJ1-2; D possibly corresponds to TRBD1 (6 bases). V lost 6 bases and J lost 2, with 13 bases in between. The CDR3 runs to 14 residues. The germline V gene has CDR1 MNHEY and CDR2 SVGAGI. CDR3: CASRAPGANYGYTF. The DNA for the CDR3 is TGTGCCAGCAGAGCCCCGGGGGCCAACTATGGCTACACCTTC.

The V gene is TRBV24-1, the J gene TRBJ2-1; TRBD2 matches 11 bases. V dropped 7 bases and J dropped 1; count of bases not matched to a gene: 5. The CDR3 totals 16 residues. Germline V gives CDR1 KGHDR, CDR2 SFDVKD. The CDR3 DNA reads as TGTGCCACCAGCCTAGCGGGGGGCCGATCCTACAATGAGCAGTTCTTC. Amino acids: CATSLAGGRSYNEQFF.

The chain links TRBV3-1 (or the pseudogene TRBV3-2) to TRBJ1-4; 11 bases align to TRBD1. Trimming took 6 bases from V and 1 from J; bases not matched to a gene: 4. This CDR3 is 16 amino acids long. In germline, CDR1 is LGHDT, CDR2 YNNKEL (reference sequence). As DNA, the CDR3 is TGTGCCAGCAGTCGGACAGGGGGCCGAACTAATGAAAAACTGTTTTTT. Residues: CASSRTGGRTNEKLFF.

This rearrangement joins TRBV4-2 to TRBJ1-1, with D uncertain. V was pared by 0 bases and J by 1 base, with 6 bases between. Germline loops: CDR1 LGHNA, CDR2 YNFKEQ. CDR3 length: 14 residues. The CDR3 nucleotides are TGTGCCAGCAGCCAAGATGGCCAGAACACTGAAGCTTTCTTT. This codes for CASSQDGQNTEAFF.

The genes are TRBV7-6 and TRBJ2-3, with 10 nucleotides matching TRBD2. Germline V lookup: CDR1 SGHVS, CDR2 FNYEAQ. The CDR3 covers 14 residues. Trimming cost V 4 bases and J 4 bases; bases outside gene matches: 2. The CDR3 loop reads CASSSSGGADTQYF. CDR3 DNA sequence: TGTGCCAGCAGCTCTAGCGGGGGTGCAGATACGCAGTATTTT.

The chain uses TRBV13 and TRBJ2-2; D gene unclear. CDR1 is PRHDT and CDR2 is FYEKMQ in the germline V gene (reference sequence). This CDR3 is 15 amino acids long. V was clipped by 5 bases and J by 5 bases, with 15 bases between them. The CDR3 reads CASSITAKQTGELFF. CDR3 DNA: TGTGCCAGCAGCATCACAGCCAAACAAACCGGGGAGCTGTTTTTT. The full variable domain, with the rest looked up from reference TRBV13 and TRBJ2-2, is AAGVIQSPRHLIKEKRETATLKCYPIPRHDTVYWYQQGPGQDPQFLISFYEKMQSDKGSIPDRFSAQQFSDYHSELNMSSLELGDSALYFCASSITAKQTGELFFGEGSRLTVL.

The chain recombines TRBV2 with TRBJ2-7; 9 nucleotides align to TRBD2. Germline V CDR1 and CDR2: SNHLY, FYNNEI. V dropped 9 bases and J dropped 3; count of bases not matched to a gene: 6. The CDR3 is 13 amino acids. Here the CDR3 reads CASHEREDYEQYF. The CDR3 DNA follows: TGTGCCAGTCACGAGCGGGAGGACTACGAGCAGTACTTC.

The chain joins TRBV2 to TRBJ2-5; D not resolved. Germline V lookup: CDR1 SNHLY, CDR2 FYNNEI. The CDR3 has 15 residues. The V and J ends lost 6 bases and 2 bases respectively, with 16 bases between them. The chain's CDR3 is CASRASRIGQETQYF. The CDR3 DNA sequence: TGTGCCAGCAGGGCAAGTAGAATCGGGCAAGAGACCCAGTACTTC.

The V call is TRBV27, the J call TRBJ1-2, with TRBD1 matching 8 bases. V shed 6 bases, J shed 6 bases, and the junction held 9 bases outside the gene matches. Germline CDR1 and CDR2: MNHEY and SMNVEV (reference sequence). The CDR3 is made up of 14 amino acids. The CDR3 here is CASSTLPGGHGYTF. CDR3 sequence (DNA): TGTGCCAGCAGCACCCTCCCAGGGGGCCATGGCTACACCTTC.

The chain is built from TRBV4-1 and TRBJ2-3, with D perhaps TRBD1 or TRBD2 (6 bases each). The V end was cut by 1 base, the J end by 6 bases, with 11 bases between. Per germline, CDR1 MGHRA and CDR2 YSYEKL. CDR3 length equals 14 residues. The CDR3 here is CASSQVGGPDTQYF. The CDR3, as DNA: TGCGCCAGCAGCCAAGTTGGGGGGCCGGATACGCAGTATTTT.

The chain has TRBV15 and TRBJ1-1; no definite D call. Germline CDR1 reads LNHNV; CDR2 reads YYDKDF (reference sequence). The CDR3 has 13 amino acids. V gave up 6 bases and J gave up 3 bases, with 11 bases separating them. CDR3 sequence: CATSRGADTEAFF. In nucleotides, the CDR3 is TGTGCCACCAGTCGGGGTGCGGACACTGAAGCTTTCTTT.

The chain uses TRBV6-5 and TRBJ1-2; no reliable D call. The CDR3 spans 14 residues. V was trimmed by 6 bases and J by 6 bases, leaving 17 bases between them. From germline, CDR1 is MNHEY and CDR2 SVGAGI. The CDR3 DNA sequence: TGTGCCAGCAGCCTCCACCCCACCGAGGATGGCTACACCTTC. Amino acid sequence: CASSLHPTEDGYTF.

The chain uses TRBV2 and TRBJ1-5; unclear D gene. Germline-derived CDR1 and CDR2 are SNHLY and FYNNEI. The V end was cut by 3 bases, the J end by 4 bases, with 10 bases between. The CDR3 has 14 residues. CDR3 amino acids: CASSDPGLNQPQHF. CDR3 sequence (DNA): TGTGCCAGCAGTGACCCGGGTTTGAATCAGCCCCAGCATTTT.

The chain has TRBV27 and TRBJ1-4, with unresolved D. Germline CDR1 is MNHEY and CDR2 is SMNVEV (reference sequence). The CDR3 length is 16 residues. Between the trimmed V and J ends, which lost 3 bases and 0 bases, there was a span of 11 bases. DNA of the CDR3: TGTGCCAGCAGTTTCGGTTACCTTACAACTAATGAAAAACTGTTTTTT. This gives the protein CASSFGYLTTNEKLFF.